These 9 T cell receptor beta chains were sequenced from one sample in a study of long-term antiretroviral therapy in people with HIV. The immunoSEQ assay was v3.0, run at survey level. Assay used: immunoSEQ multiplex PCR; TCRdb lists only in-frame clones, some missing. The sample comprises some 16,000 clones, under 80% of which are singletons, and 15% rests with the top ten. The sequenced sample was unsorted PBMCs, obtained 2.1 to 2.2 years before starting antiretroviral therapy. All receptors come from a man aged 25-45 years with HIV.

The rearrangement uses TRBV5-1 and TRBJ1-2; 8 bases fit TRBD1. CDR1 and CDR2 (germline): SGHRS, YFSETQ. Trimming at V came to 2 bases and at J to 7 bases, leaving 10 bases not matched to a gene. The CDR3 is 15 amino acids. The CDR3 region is CASSLQLTGDSGYTF. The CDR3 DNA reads TGCGCCAGCAGCTTACAACTGACAGGGGACAGTGGCTACACCTTC.

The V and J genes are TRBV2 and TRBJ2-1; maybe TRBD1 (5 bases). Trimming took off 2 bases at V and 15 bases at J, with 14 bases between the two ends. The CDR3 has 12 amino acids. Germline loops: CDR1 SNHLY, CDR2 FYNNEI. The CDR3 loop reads CASSEQGFDRFF. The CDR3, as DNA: TGTGCCAGCAGTGAACAGGGATTCGATCGGTTCTTC. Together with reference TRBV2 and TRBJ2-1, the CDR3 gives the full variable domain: EPEVTQTPSHQVTQMGQEVILRCVPISNHLYFYWYRQILGQKVEFLVSFYNNEISEKSEIFDDQFSVERPDGSNFTLKIRSTKLEDSAMYFCASSEQGFDRFFGPGTRLTVL.

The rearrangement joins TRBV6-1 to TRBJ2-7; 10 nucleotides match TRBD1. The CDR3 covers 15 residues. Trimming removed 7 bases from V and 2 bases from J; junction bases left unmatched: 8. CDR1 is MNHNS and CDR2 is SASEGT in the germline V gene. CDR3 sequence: CASNPRTGGPYEQYF. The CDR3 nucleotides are TGTGCCAGCAACCCGCGGACAGGGGGTCCCTACGAGCAGTACTTC.

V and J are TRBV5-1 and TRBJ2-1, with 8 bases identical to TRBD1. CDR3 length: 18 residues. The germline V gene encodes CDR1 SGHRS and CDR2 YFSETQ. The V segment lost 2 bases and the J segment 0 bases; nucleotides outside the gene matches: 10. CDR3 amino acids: CASSFPGTGDSSYNEQFF. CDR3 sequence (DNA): TGCGCCAGCAGCTTTCCCGGGACAGGTGATAGCTCCTACAATGAGCAGTTCTTC.

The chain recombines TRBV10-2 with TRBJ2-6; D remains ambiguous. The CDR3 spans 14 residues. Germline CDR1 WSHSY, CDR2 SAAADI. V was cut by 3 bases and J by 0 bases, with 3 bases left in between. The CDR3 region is CASSDASGANVLTF. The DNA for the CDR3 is TGCGCCAGCAGTGATGCCTCTGGGGCCAACGTCCTGACTTTC.

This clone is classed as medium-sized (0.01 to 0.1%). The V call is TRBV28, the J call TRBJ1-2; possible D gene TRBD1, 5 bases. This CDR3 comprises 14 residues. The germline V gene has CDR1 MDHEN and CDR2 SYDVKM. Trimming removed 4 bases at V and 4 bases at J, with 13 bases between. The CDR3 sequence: CASSSTGGIYGYTF. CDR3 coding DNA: TGTGCCAGCAGTTCTACCGGGGGGATCTATGGCTACACCTTC.

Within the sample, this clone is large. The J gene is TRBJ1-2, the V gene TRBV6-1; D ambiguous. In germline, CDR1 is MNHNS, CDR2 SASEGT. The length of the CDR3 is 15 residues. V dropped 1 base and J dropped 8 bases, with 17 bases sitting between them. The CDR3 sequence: CASSEVSSATNGYTF. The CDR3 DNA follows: TGTGCCAGCAGTGAAGTGTCGTCGGCTACCAACGGCTACACCTTC.

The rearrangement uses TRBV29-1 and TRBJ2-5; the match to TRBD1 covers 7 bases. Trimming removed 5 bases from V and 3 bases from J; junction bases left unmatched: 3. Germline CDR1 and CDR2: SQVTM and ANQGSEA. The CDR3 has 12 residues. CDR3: CSVTGAKETQYF. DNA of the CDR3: TGCAGCGTTACAGGGGCGAAAGAGACCCAGTACTTC.

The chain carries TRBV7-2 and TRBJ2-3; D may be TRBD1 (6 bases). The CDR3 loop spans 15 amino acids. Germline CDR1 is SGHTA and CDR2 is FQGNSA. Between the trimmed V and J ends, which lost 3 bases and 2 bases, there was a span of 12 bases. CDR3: CASSFVQGHTDTQYF. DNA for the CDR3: TGTGCCAGCAGCTTCGTACAGGGCCACACAGATACGCAGTATTTT.